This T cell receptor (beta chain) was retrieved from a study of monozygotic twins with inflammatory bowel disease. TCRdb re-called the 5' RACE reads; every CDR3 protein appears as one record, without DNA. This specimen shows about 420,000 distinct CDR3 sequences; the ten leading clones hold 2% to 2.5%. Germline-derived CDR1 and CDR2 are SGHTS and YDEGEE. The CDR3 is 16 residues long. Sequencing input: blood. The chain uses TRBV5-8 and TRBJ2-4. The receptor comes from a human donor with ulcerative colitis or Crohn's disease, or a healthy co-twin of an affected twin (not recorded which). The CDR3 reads CASSLGQGWPKNIQYF. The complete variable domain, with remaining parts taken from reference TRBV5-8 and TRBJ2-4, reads EAGVTQSPTHLIKTRGQQATLRCSPISGHTSVYWYQQALGLGLQFLLWYDEGEERNRGNFPPRFSGRQFPNYSSELNVNALELEDSALYLCASSLGQGWPKNIQYFGAGTRLSVL.